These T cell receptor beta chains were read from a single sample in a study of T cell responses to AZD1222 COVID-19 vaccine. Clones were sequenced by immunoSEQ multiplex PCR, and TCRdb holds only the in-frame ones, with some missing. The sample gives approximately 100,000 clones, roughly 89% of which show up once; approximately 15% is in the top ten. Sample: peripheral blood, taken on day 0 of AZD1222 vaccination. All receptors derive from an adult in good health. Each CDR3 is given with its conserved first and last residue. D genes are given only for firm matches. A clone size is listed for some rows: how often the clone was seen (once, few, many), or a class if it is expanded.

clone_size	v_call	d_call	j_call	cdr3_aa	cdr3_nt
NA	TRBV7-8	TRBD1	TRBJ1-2	CASSSTGGYGYTF	TGTGCCAGCAGCTCGACAGGGGGCTATGGCTACACCTTC
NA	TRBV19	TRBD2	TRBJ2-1	CASRTSGDPEQFF	TGTGCCAGTAGGACTAGCGGGGACCCTGAGCAGTTCTTC
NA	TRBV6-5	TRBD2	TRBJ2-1	CASSYWGGLPNEQFF	TGTGCCAGCAGTTACTGGGGGGGACTGCCCAATGAGCAGTTCTTC
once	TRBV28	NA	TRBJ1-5	CASGPPGNQPQHF	TGTGCCAGCGGACCCCCCGGTAATCAGCCCCAGCATTTT
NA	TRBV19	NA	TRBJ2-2	CASRLQSTGELFF	TGTGCCAGTAGGTTACAGTCCACCGGGGAGCTGTTTTTT
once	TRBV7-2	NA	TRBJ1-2	CASSRDSDFYGYTF	TGTGCCAGCAGTCGCGACAGTGATTTCTATGGCTACACCTTC
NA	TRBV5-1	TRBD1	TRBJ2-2	CASSLTGTGRGAGTGELFF	TGCGCCAGCAGCTTGACCGGGACAGGGCGGGGAGCGGGCACCGGGGAGCTGTTTTTT
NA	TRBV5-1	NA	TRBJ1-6	CASRLSSGANSPLHF	TGCGCCAGCAGATTGTCATCGGGGGCTAATTCACCCCTCCACTTT
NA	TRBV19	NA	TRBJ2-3	CASSMGQGPTDTQYF	TGTGCCAGTAGTATGGGGCAGGGTCCCACAGATACGCAGTATTTT
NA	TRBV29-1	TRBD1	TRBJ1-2	CSVDRGWGYTF	TGCAGCGTGGACAGGGGTTGGGGCTACACCTTC
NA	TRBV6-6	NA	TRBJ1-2	CASSYLGRNSYGYTF	TGTGCCAGCAGTTACCTCGGCAGAAATTCGTATGGCTACACCTTC
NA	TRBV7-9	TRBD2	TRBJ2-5	CASSPASGELQETQYF	TGTGCCAGCAGCCCTGCTAGCGGGGAACTACAAGAGACCCAGTACTTC
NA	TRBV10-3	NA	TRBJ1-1	CAIRITGTNTEAFF	TGTGCCATCAGAATTACAGGGACGAACACTGAAGCTTTCTTT
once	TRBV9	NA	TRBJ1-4	CASSASAGREKLFF	TGTGCCAGCAGTGCCAGTGCGGGGAGGGAAAAACTGTTTTTT
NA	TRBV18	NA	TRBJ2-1	CASSPPTGRNEQFF	TGTGCCAGCTCACCACCTACAGGGAGGAATGAGCAGTTCTTC
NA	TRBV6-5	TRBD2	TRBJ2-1	CASSRASGKYNEQFF	TGTGCCAGCAGTCGGGCTAGCGGGAAGTACAATGAGCAGTTCTTC
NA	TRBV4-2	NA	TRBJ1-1	CASSPGVNMNTEAFF	TGTGCCAGCAGCCCAGGCGTGAACATGAACACTGAAGCTTTCTTT
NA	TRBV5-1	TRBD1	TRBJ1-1	CASSLLALGQGNTEAFF	TGCGCCAGCAGCTTACTAGCCCTTGGACAGGGGAACACTGAAGCTTTCTTT
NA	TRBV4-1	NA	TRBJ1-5	CASSQEGSNQPQHF	TGCGCCAGCAGCCAAGAGGGTAGCAATCAGCCCCAGCATTTT
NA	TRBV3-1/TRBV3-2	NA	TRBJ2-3	CASSQEGSPTDTQYF	TGTGCCAGCAGCCAAGAGGGATCCCCCACAGATACGCAGTATTTT
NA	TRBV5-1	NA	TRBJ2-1	CASSLEGVGDWGNEQFF	TGCGCCAGCAGCTTGGAAGGTGTTGGGGACTGGGGCAATGAGCAGTTCTTC
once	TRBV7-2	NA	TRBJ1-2	CASSLDRTNYGYTF	TGTGCCAGCAGCTTAGACAGAACTAACTATGGCTACACCTTC
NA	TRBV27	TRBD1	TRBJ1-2	CASTPDRGASGYTF	TGTGCCAGCACTCCGGACAGGGGCGCCTCCGGCTACACCTTC
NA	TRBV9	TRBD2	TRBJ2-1	CASSVATIGDYGEQFF	TGTGCCAGCAGCGTAGCTACTATTGGGGACTACGGTGAGCAGTTCTTC
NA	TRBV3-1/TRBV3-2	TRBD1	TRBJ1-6	CASSRRDRGSPLHF	TGTGCCAGCAGCCGCCGGGACAGGGGTTCACCCCTCCACTTT
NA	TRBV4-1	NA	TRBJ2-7	CASSQEAEAGVSYEQYF	TGCGCCAGCAGCCAAGAAGCCGAGGCCGGGGTCTCCTACGAGCAGTACTTC
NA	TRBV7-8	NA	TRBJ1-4	CASSPWGSREKLFF	TGTGCCAGCAGCCCCTGGGGGTCTCGAGAAAAACTGTTTTTT
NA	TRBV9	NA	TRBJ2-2	CASSVADRGFGELFF	TGTGCCAGCAGCGTAGCGGACCGAGGTTTCGGGGAGCTGTTTTTT
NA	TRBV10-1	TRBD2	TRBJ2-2	CASRELAGVGELFF	TGCGCCAGCAGGGAACTAGCGGGGGTCGGGGAGCTGTTTTTT
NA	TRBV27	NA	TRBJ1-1	CASSTYSENTEAFF	TGTGCCAGCAGTACATACAGCGAGAACACTGAAGCTTTCTTT
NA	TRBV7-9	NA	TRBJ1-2	CASSLAVAASNYGYTF	TGTGCCAGCAGCTTAGCGGTCGCCGCTTCTAACTATGGCTACACCTTC
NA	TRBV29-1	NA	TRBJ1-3	CSVEVGRDLPSGNTIYF	TGCAGCGTTGAAGTAGGGCGGGACCTGCCCTCTGGAAACACCATATATTTT
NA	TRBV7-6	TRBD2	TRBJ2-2	CASSARTSMTGELFF	TGTGCCAGCAGCGCCCGGACTAGCATGACCGGGGAGCTGTTTTTT
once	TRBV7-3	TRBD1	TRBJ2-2	CASSSTGGTGELFF	TGTGCCAGCAGCTCGACAGGGGGTACCGGGGAGCTGTTTTTT
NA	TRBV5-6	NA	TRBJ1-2	CASSLGVMGYTF	TGTGCCAGCAGCTTGGGGGTCATGGGATACACCTTC
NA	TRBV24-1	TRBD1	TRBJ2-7	CATSVLGQGSIHEQYF	TGTGCCACCAGTGTTCTCGGACAGGGGAGCATCCACGAGCAGTACTTC
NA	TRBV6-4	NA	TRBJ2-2	CASMTNWDTGELFF	TGTGCCAGCATGACTAATTGGGACACCGGGGAGCTGTTTTTT
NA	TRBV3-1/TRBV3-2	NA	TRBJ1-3	CASSQDLGPGNTIYF	TGTGCCAGCAGCCAAGATCTGGGACCCGGAAACACCATATATTTT
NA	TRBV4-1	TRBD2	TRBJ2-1	CASRSPGGHNEQFF	TGCGCCAGCAGGTCCCCGGGAGGCCACAATGAGCAGTTCTTC
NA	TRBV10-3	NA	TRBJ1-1	CAIKGELNTEAFF	TGTGCCATCAAGGGGGAATTGAACACTGAAGCTTTCTTT
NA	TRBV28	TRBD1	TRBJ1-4	CASSSNDRGGEKLFF	TGTGCCAGCAGTTCGAACGACAGGGGAGGAGAAAAACTGTTTTTT
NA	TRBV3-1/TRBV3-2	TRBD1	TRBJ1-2	CASSQDRGQGPYGYGYTF	TGTGCCAGCAGCCAAGACAGGGGACAGGGCCCCTATGGCTATGGCTACACCTTC